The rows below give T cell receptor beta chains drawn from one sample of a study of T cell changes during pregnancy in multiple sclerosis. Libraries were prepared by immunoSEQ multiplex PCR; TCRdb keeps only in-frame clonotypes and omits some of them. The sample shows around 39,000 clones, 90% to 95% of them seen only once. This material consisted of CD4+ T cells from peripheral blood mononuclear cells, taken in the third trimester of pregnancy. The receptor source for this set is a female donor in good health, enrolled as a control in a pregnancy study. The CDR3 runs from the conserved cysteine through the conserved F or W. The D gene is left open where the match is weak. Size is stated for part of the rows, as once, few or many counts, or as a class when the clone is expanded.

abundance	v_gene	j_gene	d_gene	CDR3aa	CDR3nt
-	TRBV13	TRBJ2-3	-	CASSLGQFSTDTQYF	TGTGCCAGCAGCTTAGGGCAGTTTAGCACAGATACGCAGTATTTT
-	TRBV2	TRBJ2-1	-	CASSDRMSSYNEQFF	TGTGCCAGCAGTGACAGGATGAGCTCCTACAATGAGCAGTTCTTC
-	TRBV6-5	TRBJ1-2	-	CASSRTPWGDGYTF	TGTGCCAGCAGTCGGACACCATGGGGGGATGGCTACACCTTC
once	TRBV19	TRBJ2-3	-	CASSDQTSGIDTQYF	TGTGCCAGTAGTGATCAGACCTCGGGGATTGATACGCAGTATTTT
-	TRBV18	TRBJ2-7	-	CASSPEGGSSYEQYF	TGTGCCAGCTCACCAGAGGGGGGGAGCTCCTACGAGCAGTACTTC
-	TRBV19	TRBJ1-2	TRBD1	CASRSRDRGQGGYTF	TGTGCCAGTAGGTCCAGAGACAGGGGGCAGGGTGGCTACACCTTC
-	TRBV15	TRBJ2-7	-	CATSRDGSPDSEQYF	TGTGCCACCAGCAGAGATGGTAGCCCAGACTCCGAGCAGTACTTC
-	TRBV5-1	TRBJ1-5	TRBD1	CASSLGDRGNQPQHF	TGCGCCAGCAGCCTAGGGGACAGGGGCAATCAGCCCCAGCATTTT
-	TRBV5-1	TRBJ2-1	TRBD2	CASSPTQTLAGGPSSYNEQFF	TGCGCCAGCAGCCCGACACAAACTCTAGCGGGGGGGCCAAGCTCCTACAATGAGCAGTTCTTC
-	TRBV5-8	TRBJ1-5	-	CASSFRGPRQPQHF	TGTGCCAGCAGCTTTCGTGGGCCTCGGCAGCCCCAGCATTTT
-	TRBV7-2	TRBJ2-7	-	CASSLEGPYEQYF	TGTGCCAGCAGCTTAGAGGGGCCCTACGAGCAGTACTTC
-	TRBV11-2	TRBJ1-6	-	CASSLRPGLLNSPLHF	TGTGCCAGCAGCTTACGGCCCGGACTTTTAAATTCACCCCTCCACTTT
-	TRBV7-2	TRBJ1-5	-	CASSLVAGQPQHF	TGTGCCAGCAGCTTAGTGGCAGGGCAGCCCCAGCATTTT
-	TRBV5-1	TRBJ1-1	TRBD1	CASRQGPNTEAFF	TGCGCCAGCCGACAGGGGCCGAACACTGAAGCTTTCTTT
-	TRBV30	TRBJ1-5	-	CAWSPRSNQPQHF	TGTGCCTGGAGCCCCCGTAGCAATCAGCCCCAGCATTTT
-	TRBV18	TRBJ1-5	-	CASSPQGVYSNQPQHF	TGTGCCAGCTCACCACAGGGAGTTTATAGCAATCAGCCCCAGCATTTT
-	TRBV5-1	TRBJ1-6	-	CASSPGFRDSPLHF	TGCGCCAGCAGCCCGGGGTTTAGGGATTCACCCCTCCACTTT
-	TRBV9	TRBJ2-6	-	CASSVMGPGANVLTF	TGTGCCAGCAGCGTCATGGGGCCTGGGGCCAACGTCCTGACTTTC
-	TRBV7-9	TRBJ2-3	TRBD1	CASSLHRDRGSDTQYF	TGTGCCAGCAGCTTGCATCGGGACAGGGGCTCAGATACGCAGTATTTT
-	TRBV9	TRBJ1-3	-	CASSGAYGNTIYF	TGTGCCAGCAGCGGAGCTTATGGAAACACCATATATTTT
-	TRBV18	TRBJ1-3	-	CASSLSAETGNTIYF	TGTGCCAGCTCACTTTCCGCGGAGACTGGAAACACCATATATTTT
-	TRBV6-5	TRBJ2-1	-	CASTSRAGEQFF	TGTGCCAGCACCTCCCGGGCAGGGGAGCAGTTCTTC
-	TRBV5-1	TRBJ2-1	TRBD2	CASSYSGGFYNEQFF	TGCGCCAGCAGCTATAGCGGGGGATTCTACAATGAGCAGTTCTTC
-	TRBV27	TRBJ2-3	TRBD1	CASARDRVADTQYF	TGTGCCAGCGCTAGGGACAGGGTCGCAGATACGCAGTATTTT
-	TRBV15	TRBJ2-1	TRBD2	CATSRPSGGGEQFF	TGTGCCACCAGCAGACCTAGCGGGGGAGGCGAGCAGTTCTTC
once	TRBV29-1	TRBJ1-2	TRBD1	CSAGQGLNYGYTF	TGCAGCGCGGGACAGGGCCTTAACTATGGCTACACCTTC
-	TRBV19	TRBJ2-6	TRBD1	CASKMGQLGANVLTF	TGTGCCAGTAAGATGGGACAGCTCGGGGCCAACGTCCTGACTTTC
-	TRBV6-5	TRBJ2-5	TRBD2	CASSYSSGGTQETQYF	TGTGCCAGCAGTTACTCTAGCGGGGGGACCCAAGAGACCCAGTACTTC
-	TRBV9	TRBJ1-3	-	CASSVQGSGNTIYF	TGTGCCAGCAGCGTTCAGGGGTCCGGAAACACCATATATTTT
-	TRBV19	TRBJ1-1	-	CATSKTGNTEAFF	TGTGCCACCTCCAAGACAGGGAACACTGAAGCTTTCTTT
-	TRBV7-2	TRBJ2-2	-	CASSYSGTGELFF	TGTGCCAGCAGCTACTCAGGAACCGGGGAGCTGTTTTTT
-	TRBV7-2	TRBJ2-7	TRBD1	CASSSTGGRAYEQYF	TGTGCCAGCAGCTCGACAGGGGGCAGAGCCTACGAGCAGTACTTC
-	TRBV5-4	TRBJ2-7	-	CASSLGGKTYEQYF	TGTGCCAGCAGCTTAGGAGGGAAAACCTACGAGCAGTACTTC
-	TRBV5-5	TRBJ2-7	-	CASSLGAGVGYEQYF	TGTGCCAGCAGCTTGGGGGCAGGGGTAGGCTACGAGCAGTACTTC
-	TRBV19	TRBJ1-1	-	CASTNIGGMNTEAFF	TGTGCCAGTACCAATATAGGGGGTATGAACACTGAAGCTTTCTTT
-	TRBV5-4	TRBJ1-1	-	CASSSGRGGVNTEAFF	TGTGCCAGCAGCTCAGGCCGAGGGGGGGTTAACACTGAAGCTTTCTTT
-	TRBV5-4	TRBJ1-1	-	CASSLEGEGRNTEAFF	TGTGCCAGCAGCTTGGAGGGGGAGGGAAGGAACACTGAAGCTTTCTTT
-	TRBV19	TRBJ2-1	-	CASSIGRDGVNEQFF	TGTGCCAGTAGTATAGGCAGGGATGGTGTCAATGAGCAGTTCTTC
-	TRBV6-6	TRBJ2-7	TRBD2	CASSNWGGYEQYF	TGTGCCAGCAGCAACTGGGGGGGGTACGAGCAGTACTTC